This T cell receptor beta chain was obtained from a study of T-cell reconstitution after alpha-beta-depleted transplantation in children. The V gene lost 2 bases and the J gene lost 0 bases, with 14 bases spanning the gap. The length of the CDR3 is 16 residues. Per the germline V gene, CDR1 is MNHEY and CDR2 is SVGAGI. This clonotype was observed many times. Preparation of the TCRbeta library used unique molecular identifiers. One entry per CDR3 protein results from TCRdb running MiXCR on the PCR reads. The data hold about 610,000 distinct CDR3 sequences, with about 10% observed a single time. This sequence originates from a human donor who donated a stem cell graft to a child with acute myeloid leukemia. The J gene is TRBJ2-7, the V gene TRBV6-5; D possibly corresponds to TRBD1 (5 bases). The sequenced sample was PBMCs from the stem cell graft donor, obtained from the stem cell graft. CDR3 loop: CASSYQTVSSSYEQYF. CDR3 bases: TGTGCCAGCAGTTACCAGACAGTGTCGAGCTCCTACGAGCAGTACTTC.